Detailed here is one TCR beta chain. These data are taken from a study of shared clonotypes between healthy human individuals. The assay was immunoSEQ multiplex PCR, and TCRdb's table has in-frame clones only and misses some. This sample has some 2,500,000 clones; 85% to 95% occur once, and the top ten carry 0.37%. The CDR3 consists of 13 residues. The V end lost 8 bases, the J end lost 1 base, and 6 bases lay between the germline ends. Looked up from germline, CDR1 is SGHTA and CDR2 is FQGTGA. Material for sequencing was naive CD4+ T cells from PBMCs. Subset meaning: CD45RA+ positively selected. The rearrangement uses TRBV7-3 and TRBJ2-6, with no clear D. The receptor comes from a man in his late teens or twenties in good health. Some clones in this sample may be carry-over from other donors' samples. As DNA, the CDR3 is TGTGCCAGCGGCAGATCTGGGGCCAACGTCCTGACTTTC. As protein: CASGRSGANVLTF.